The T cell receptor (beta chain) described here comes from a study of T cells in Graves' hyperthyroidism and ophthalmopathy. Many counts were recorded for this clonotype. Its antigen is undetermined. Regions amplified from RNA transcripts were the TCR beta CDR3 regions. First-round RT-PCR of the TCR CDR3 relied on the HTBI primer set. Via MiXCR, TCRdb re-called the multiplex PCR reads, giving one row per CDR3 protein. Of approximately 320,000 distinct CDR3 sequences in the sample, about 15% were seen once. Whole-study results and caveats: Ophthalmopathy onset followed model prediction by a median about six months.

The receptor was isolated from a man aged 25-40 years with Graves' hyperthyroidism. Sequenced input: blood.

CDR3: CASSIIQGAGSTEAFF. The DNA of the CDR3 is TGTGCCAGCAGTATTATACAGGGGGCGGGTAGCACTGAAGCTTTCTTT. The chain joins TRBV28 to TRBJ1-1, with TRBD1 identical over 9 bases. The germline gives CDR1 MDHEN, CDR2 SYDVKM. V trimming: 5 bases; J trimming: 4 bases; junction bases outside the gene matches: 11. The CDR3 has 16 amino acids.